This TCR beta chain was captured in a study of blood T cell repertoires in COVID-19. Looking at the study overall: PBMCs, B-cell-depleted T cells, or T cells were the source of the cDNA or gDNA that made up the material.

Original processing notes: Amplification from reference gene primers served as the basis for estimated nucleated cell counts. The table came from immunoSEQ multiplex PCR; TCRdb's copy has only in-frame clones and leaves some out. The V and J calls and clone size come from that table; D and trimming were worked out from the DNA. The table lists 200,000 to 300,000 clones, around 88% of them singletons. The CDR3 has 15 amino acids. The trim removed 4 bases at V and 4 bases at J, leaving 9 bases unmatched. Germline V CDR1 and CDR2: SGHRS, YFSETQ. Sequencing was performed on peripheral blood. V usage is TRBV5-1 and J usage is TRBJ1-1; 8 positions match TRBD1. The receptor was isolated from a man aged 30 to 45 with active or convalescent COVID-19. CDR3: CASSVSTGETTEAFF. The CDR3 DNA reads TGCGCCAGCAGCGTGTCGACAGGGGAGACCACTGAAGCTTTCTTT.